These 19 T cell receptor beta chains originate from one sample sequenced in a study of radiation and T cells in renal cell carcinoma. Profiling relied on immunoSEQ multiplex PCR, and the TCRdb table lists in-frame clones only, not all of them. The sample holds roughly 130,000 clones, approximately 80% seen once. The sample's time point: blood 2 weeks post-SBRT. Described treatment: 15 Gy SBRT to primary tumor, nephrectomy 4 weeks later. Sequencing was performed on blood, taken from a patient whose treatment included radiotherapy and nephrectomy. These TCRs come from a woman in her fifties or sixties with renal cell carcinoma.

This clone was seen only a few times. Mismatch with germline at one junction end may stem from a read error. The chain's CDR3 is CASSSGRDWRETQYF. The CDR3 bases are TGTGCTAGCAGCTCGGGTCGGGACTGGCGGGAGACCCAGTACTTC. This sequence joins TRBV7-7 and TRBJ2-5, with a weak D call TRBD2 (6 bases). Germline CDR1 SSHAT, CDR2 FNYEAQ (reference sequence). The CDR3 runs 15 residues.

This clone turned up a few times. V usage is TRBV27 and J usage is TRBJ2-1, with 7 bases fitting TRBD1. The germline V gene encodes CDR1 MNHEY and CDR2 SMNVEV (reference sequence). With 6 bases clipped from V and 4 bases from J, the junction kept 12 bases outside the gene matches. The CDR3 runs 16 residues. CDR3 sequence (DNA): TGTGCCAGCAGCCATAAGGAAGGGGGCGTTTACAATGAGCAGTTCTTC. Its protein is CASSHKEGGVYNEQFF.

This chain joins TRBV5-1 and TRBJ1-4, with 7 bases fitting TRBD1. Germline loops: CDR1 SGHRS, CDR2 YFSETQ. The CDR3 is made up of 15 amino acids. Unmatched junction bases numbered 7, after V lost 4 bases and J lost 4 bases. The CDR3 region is CASSPAGQFNEKLFF. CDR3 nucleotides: TGCGCCAGCAGCCCGGCGGGACAGTTTAATGAAAAACTGTTTTTT.

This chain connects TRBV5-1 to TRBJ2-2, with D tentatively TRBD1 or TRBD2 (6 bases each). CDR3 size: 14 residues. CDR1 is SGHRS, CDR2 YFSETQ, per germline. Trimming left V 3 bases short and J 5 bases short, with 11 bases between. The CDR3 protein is CASSSEGGTGELFF. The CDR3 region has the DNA TGCGCCAGCAGCTCTGAGGGGGGAACCGGGGAGCTGTTTTTT.

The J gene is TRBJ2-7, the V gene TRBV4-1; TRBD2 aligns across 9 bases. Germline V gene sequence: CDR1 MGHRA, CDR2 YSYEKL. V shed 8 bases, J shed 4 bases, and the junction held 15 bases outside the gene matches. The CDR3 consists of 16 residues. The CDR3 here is CASGFPPSGEAYEQYF. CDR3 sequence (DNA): TGCGCCAGCGGGTTCCCACCTAGCGGGGAGGCATACGAGCAGTACTTC.

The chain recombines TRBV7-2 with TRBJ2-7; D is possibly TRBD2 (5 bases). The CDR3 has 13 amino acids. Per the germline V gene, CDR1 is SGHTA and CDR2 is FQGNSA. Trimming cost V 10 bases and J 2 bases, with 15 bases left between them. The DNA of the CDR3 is TGTGCCACTAAGCTGGGCGGGCCCTACGAGCAGTACTTC. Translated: CATKLGGPYEQYF.

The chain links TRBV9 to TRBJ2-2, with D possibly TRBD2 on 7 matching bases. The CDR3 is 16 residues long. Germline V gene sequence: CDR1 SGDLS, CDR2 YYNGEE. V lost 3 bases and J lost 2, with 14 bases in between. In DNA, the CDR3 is TGTGCCAGCAGCGCGTCCCCGGGGGGCAACACCGGGGAGCTGTTTTTT. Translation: CASSASPGGNTGELFF.

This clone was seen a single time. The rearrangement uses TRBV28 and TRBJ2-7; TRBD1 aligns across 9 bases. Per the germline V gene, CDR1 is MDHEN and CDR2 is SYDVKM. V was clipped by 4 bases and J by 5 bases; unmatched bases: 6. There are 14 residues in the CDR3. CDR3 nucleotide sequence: TGTGCCAGCAGTTCCGACAGGGGGGCCCACGAGCAGTACTTC. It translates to CASSSDRGAHEQYF.

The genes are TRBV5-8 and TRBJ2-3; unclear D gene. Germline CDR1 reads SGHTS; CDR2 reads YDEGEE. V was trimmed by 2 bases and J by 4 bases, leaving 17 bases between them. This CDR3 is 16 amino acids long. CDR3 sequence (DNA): TGTGCCAGCAGCTTATTTGGGGAATCAGGAGCAGATACGCAGTATTTT. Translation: CASSLFGESGADTQYF.

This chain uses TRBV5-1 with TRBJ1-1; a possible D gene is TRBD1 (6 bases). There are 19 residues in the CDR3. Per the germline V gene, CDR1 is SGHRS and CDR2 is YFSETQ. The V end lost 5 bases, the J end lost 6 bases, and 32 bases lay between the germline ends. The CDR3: CASSTQGSSFFDGSAEAFF. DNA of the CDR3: TGCGCCAGCAGTACCCAGGGGTCGAGCTTCTTTGATGGAAGCGCTGAAGCTTTCTTT.

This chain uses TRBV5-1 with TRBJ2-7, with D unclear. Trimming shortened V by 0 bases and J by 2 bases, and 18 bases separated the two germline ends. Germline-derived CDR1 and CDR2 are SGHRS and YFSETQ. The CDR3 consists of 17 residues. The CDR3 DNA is TGCGCCAGCAGCTTGGAAAGGGCGGAGACGGCCCCCTACGAGCAGTACTTC. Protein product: CASSLERAETAPYEQYF.

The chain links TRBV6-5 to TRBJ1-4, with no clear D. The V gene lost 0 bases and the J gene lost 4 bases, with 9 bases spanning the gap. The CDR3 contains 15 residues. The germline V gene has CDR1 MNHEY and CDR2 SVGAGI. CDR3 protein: CASSYSRINNEKLFF. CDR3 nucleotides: TGTGCCAGCAGTTACTCCCGGATAAATAATGAAAAACTGTTTTTT.

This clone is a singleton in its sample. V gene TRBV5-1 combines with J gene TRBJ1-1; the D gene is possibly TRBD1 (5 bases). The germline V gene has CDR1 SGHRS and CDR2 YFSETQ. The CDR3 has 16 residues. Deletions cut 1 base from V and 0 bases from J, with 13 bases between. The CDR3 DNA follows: TGCGCCAGCAGCTTGCTTTCAGGGAGCTTGAACACTGAAGCTTTCTTT. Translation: CASSLLSGSLNTEAFF.

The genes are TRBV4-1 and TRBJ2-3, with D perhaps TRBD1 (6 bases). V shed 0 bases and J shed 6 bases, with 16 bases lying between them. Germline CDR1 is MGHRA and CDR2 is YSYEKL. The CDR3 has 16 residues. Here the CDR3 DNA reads TGCGCCAGCAGCCAAGACTCCGGGACACAGTTCGATACGCAGTATTTT. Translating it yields CASSQDSGTQFDTQYF.

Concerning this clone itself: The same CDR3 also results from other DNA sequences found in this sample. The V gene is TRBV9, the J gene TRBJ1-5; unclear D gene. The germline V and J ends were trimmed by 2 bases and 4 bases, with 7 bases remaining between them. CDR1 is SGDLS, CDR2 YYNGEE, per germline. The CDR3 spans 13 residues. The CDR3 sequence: CASSVGLNQPQHF. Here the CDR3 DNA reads TGTGCCAGCAGCGTCGGACTTAATCAGCCCCAGCATTTT.

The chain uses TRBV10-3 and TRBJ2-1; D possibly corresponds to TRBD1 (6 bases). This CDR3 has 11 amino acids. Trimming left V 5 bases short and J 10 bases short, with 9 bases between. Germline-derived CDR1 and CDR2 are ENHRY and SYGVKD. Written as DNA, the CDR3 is TGTGCCATCAGTACAGGGATCGAGCAGTTCTTC. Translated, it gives CAISTGIEQFF.

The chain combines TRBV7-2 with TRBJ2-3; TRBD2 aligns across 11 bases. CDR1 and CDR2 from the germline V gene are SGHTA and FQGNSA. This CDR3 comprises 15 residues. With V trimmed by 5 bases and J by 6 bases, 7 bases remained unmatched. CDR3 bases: TGTGCCAGCAGCCTGACTAGCGGGATAGGTGATACGCAGTATTTT. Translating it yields CASSLTSGIGDTQYF.

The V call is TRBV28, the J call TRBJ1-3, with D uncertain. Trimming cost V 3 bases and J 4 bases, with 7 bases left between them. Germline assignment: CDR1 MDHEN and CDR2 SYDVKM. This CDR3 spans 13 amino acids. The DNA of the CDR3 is TGTGCCAGCAGTTTGGATACGGGAAACACCATATATTTT. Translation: CASSLDTGNTIYF. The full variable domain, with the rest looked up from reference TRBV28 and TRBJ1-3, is DVKVTQSSRYLVKRTGEKVFLECVQDMDHENMFWYRQDPGLGLRLIYFSYDVKMKEKGDIPEGYSVSREKKERFSLILESASTNQTSMYLCASSLDTGNTIYFGEGSWLTVV.

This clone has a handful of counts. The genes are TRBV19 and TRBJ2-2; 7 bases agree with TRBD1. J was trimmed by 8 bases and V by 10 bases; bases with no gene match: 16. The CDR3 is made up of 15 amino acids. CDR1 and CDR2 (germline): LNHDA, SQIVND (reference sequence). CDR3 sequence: CATMRLTGSGGELFF. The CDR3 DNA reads TGTGCCACCATGAGGCTGACAGGGTCTGGAGGGGAGCTGTTTTTT.